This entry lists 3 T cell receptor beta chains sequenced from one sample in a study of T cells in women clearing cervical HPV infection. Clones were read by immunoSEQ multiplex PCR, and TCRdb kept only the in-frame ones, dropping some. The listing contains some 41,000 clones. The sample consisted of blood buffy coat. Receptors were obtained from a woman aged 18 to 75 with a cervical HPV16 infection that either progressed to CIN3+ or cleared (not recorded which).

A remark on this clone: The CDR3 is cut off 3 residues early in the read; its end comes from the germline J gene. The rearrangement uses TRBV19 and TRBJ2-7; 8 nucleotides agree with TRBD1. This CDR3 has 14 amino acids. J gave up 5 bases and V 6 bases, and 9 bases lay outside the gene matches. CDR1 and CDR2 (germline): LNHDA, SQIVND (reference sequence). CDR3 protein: CASRATGEIDEQYF. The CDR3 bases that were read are TGTGCCAGTAGGGCGACAGGGGAGATCGACGAG.

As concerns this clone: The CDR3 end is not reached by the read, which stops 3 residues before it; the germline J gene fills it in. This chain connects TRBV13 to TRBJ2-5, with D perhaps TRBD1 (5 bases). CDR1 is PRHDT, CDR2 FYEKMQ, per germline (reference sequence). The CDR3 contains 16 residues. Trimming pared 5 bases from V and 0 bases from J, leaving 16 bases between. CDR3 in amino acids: CASSPRDSGYQETQYF. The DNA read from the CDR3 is TGTGCCAGCAGCCCCAGGGATTCGGGCTACCAAGAGACC. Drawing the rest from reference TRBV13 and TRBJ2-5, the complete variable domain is AAGVIQSPRHLIKEKRETATLKCYPIPRHDTVYWYQQGPGQDPQFLISFYEKMQSDKGSIPDRFSAQQFSDYHSELNMSSLELGDSALYFCASSPRDSGYQETQYFGPGTRLLVL.

CDR3 sequence: CASSLGDSEVRGYTF. Partial CDR3 DNA: TGTGCCAGCAGCTTAGGGGACAGCGAGGTTCGGGGC. V is TRBV7-9 and J is TRBJ1-2, with TRBD1 matching over 7 bases. The sequenced fragment ends 3 residues before the CDR3 boundary, so the rest is inferred from the germline J gene. This CDR3 is built from 15 residues. Germline lookup yields CDR1 SEHNR and CDR2 FQNEAQ (reference sequence). Using reference TRBV7-9 and TRBJ1-2 for the parts outside the CDR3, the full variable domain is DTGVSQNPRHKITKRGQNVTFRCDPISEHNRLYWYRQTLGQGPEFLTYFQNEAQLEKSRLLSDRFSAERPKGSFSTLEIQRTEQGDSAMYLCASSLGDSEVRGYTFGSGTRLTVV.